This T cell receptor (beta chain) derives from a study of blood T cell repertoires in COVID-19. Study-level background: Researchers got acute and convalescent COVID-19 samples from the United States, Italy and Spain.

CDR1 and CDR2 (germline): LNHDA, SQIVND (reference sequence). The CDR3 length is 15 residues. J gave up 6 bases and V 6 bases, and 9 bases lay outside the gene matches. Profiling relied on immunoSEQ multiplex PCR, and the TCRdb table lists in-frame clones only, not all of them. The sample holds some 360,000 clones; roughly 87% are singletons and the top ten take 3% to 4%. The sample consisted of peripheral blood. This TCR was sampled from a woman aged 60-70 years with COVID-19, enrolled during active disease. The V call is TRBV19, the J call TRBJ2-1; 9 bases align to TRBD1. CDR3 sequence (DNA): TGTGCCAGTAGCCGAGATGGGACAGGGACCAATGAGCAGTTCTTC. Translation: CASSRDGTGTNEQFF.